The 8 T cell receptor beta chains below all came from one sample that was sequenced in a study of vaccination effects on CD4 cells after COVID-19. No antigens are known for them. In the ViraFEST assay, antigen-specific CD4+ clonotypes were identified by expansion after peptide-pool stimulation. When more than 9 days of culture had elapsed, CD4+ T cells were isolated. The participants, recipients of two vaccine doses, got either BNT162b2 or mRNA-1273. Measured with immunoSEQ multiplex PCR; TCRdb has only the in-frame clones, and not every one. Of roughly 68,000 clones in the sample, about 74% were seen once. This specimen was CD4+ T cells from PBMCs cultured with HCoV-229E spike peptides, taken after COVID-19 vaccination. These receptors all stem from a human donor who received a COVID-19 vaccine.

This clone was counted only a few times. The chain uses TRBV4-2 and TRBJ2-3; 13 bases agree with TRBD2. The V and J ends lost 2 bases and 0 bases, in that order; junction bases with no gene match: 8. Germline V gene lookup returns CDR1 LGHNA and CDR2 YNFKEQ. The CDR3 runs 19 residues. CDR3: CASSQTPGLAGESTDTQYF. DNA for the CDR3: TGTGCCAGCAGCCAAACCCCAGGACTAGCGGGGGAGAGCACAGATACGCAGTATTTT.

This clone was observed a few times. This chain links TRBV6-1 with TRBJ2-7; tentatively, D is TRBD2 (5 bases). Germline assignment: CDR1 MNHNS and CDR2 SASEGT. Trimming stripped 3 bases from V and 6 bases from J, with 15 bases between. The length of the CDR3 is 14 residues. Here the CDR3 DNA reads TGTGCCAGCAGTGAGTTGGGCCCCGCGGGCGAGCAGTACGTC. It yields the protein CASSELGPAGEQYV.

The count of this clone is one. This chain connects TRBV3-1 (or the pseudogene TRBV3-2) to TRBJ1-3; D is ambiguous. The CDR3 has 13 amino acids. Germline V gives CDR1 LGHDT, CDR2 YNNKEL (reference sequence). The germline V and J ends were trimmed by 6 bases and 0 bases, with 6 bases remaining between them. The CDR3 coding sequence is TGTGCCAGCAGAGACGGCTCTGGAAACACCATATATTTT. The encoded protein is CASRDGSGNTIYF.

The chain uses TRBV14 and TRBJ1-4; D gene unclear. CDR1 is SGHDN and CDR2 is FVKESK in the germline V gene. The CDR3 loop spans 12 amino acids. Between the trimmed V and J ends, which lost 0 bases and 7 bases, there was a span of 3 bases. DNA for the CDR3: TGTGCCAGCAGCCAAGATGGTGAAAAACTGTTTTTT. This gives the protein CASSQDGEKLFF.

The CDR3 reads CASSLGGLRAFF. DNA of the CDR3: TGTGCCAGCAGTTTGGGGGGATTGAGAGCTTTCTTT. The chain uses TRBV12-3 or TRBV12-4 and TRBJ1-1; a possible D gene is TRBD1 (5 bases). The CDR3 has 12 amino acids. Trimming took off 3 bases at V and 10 bases at J, with 12 bases between the two ends.

Only one count was recorded for this clone. V usage is TRBV10-1 and J usage is TRBJ2-3; 7 bases are a match to TRBD2. The CDR3 runs to 18 residues. CDR1 WNHNN and CDR2 SYGVQD come from the germline V gene (reference sequence). V shed 3 bases, J shed 6 bases, and the junction held 18 bases outside the gene matches. The CDR3 reads CASSEGGWGGLPQDTQYF. CDR3 nucleotides: TGCGCCAGCAGTGAAGGAGGATGGGGGGGATTACCCCAGGATACGCAGTATTTT.

This chain uses TRBV5-6 with TRBJ2-5, with 10 bases that match TRBD2. In germline, CDR1 is SGHDT, CDR2 YYEEEE. V lost 6 bases, J lost 2 bases, and 7 bases stayed unmatched. The CDR3 has 15 amino acids. This CDR3 is CASTHSGGRQETQYF. The CDR3 DNA reads TGTGCCAGCACCCATAGCGGGGGGAGGCAAGAGACCCAGTACTTC.

V gene TRBV23-1 combines with J gene TRBJ2-7; D might be TRBD2 (7 bases). TRBV23-1 is an ORF, with its function uncertain. Trimming removed 4 bases at V and 0 bases at J, with 13 bases between. This CDR3 has 15 amino acids. The CDR3 DNA reads TGCGCCAGCAGTCTCGAGGGGGGGAGCTCCTACGAGCAGTACGTC. Amino acids: CASSLEGGSSYEQYV.